The clone carrying this TCR beta chain was recorded a few times. Its specificity is not known. The sample originates from a study of T cell repertoires in cytomegalovirus infection. Across the whole study: Public signatures in TCR beta pointed to CMV infection and matching HLA type.

The CDR3 has 13 amino acids. Trimming took 1 base from V and 1 from J, leaving 5 bases between them. Via MiXCR, TCRdb re-called the reads, giving one row per CDR3 protein. This sample has about 51,000 distinct CDR3 sequences, with about 18% found just once. Source: CD8+ T cells from cultured PBMCs, taken from culture after CMV antigen stimulation. This TCR was sampled from a human donor in good health (CMV status not recorded). Some clones in this sample may be carry-over from other donors' samples. The chain couples TRBV12-3 or TRBV12-4 to TRBJ2-7; D not certain. CDR3 in amino acids: CASSLDLSYEQYF. The CDR3 DNA is TGTGCCAGCAGTTTAGACCTTTCCTACGAGCAGTACTTC.